The rows below give T cell receptor beta chains drawn from one sample of a study of blood T cell repertoires in COVID-19. Profiled with immunoSEQ multiplex PCR; TCRdb holds only in-frame clones, not every one. This table holds over 400,000 clones, approximately 91% found once. The sequenced sample consisted of peripheral blood. The receptors were gathered from a woman aged 45-65 years with COVID-19, enrolled during active disease. Each CDR3 is given with its conserved first and last residue. The D gene is left open where the match is weak. Only some rows state a clone size, as once, few, many or a class for expanded clones.

d_gene	j_gene	v_gene	abundance	CDR3nt	CDR3aa
NA	TRBJ1-3	TRBV7-2	NA	TGTGCCAGCAGCTTAGGCAGGGAAGTCACCATATATTTT	CASSLGREVTIYF
NA	TRBJ1-6	TRBV6-4	NA	TGTGCTTCAATCCGGCTAGGAAATTCACCCCTCCACTTT	CASIRLGNSPLHF
NA	TRBJ2-4	TRBV5-1	NA	TGCGCCAGCAGCCTAAGACCCAGGGGAACCAAAAACATTCAGTACTTC	CASSLRPRGTKNIQYF
NA	TRBJ2-7	TRBV5-8	NA	TGTGCCAGCAGCTTCAACTACGAGCAGTACTTC	CASSFNYEQYF
NA	TRBJ1-5	TRBV28	once	TGTGCCAGCACCTCCGGGACATTTAATCAGCCCCAGCATTTT	CASTSGTFNQPQHF
NA	TRBJ2-1	TRBV10-3	once	TGTGCCATCAGCCTTGGGGGGGAGCAGTTCTTC	CAISLGGEQFF
NA	TRBJ2-2	TRBV7-9	NA	TGTGCCAGCATCTCCATGCTGGGACATCGGCCTACCGGGGAGCTGTTTTTT	CASISMLGHRPTGELFF
TRBD1	TRBJ2-3	TRBV6-5	NA	TGTGCCAGCAAATTACAGGGGGCAGTGGATACGCAGTATTTT	CASKLQGAVDTQYF
NA	TRBJ2-7	TRBV12-3/TRBV12-4	NA	TGTGCCAGCAGTTCGCGCTCCGAGCAGTACTTC	CASSSRSEQYF
TRBD1	TRBJ1-5	TRBV6-2/TRBV6-3	NA	TGTGCCAGCAGTTCCCTCCGGTGGACAGGGAGATTCAATCAGCCCCAGCATTTT	CASSSLRWTGRFNQPQHF
TRBD2	TRBJ2-3	TRBV11-2	NA	TGTGCCAGCAGCGGATATGCGGGGGGTTTCGCAGATACGCAGTATTTT	CASSGYAGGFADTQYF
NA	TRBJ2-1	TRBV7-8	NA	TGTGCCAGCAGCTGGGTAAAGGGACTCGTCTCCTACAATGAGCAGTTCTTC	CASSWVKGLVSYNEQFF
TRBD2	TRBJ2-5	TRBV11-2	NA	TGTGCCAGCAGCTTAGATGGCGGGGGGGTCCAAGAGACCCAGTACTTC	CASSLDGGGVQETQYF
TRBD2	TRBJ2-3	TRBV27	NA	TGTGCCAGCAGCCCCCACGGGCGGGGGACAGATACGCAGTATTTT	CASSPHGRGTDTQYF
TRBD1	TRBJ2-1	TRBV2	NA	TGTGCCAGCAGTGATGACAGGGGGGACTACAATGAGCAGTTCTTC	CASSDDRGDYNEQFF
NA	TRBJ1-2	TRBV9	NA	TGTGCCAGCAGCCCGGATCTGGGACAACCCAACTATGGCTACACCTTC	CASSPDLGQPNYGYTF
TRBD2	TRBJ2-2	TRBV7-8	NA	TGTGCCAGCAGTAACACCGGGACTAGGTTGTCCGGGGAGCTGTTTTTT	CASSNTGTRLSGELFF
TRBD1	TRBJ2-1	TRBV6-5	NA	TGTGCCAGCAGCTACGACAGGGCCGATGAGCAGTTCTTC	CASSYDRADEQFF
NA	TRBJ1-5	TRBV7-8	NA	TGTGCCAGCAGCCCGCGACAGCAGAGCAATCAGCCCCAGCATTTT	CASSPRQQSNQPQHF
TRBD2	TRBJ2-5	TRBV30	NA	TGTGCCTGGAGCGCCCCGGGGGGACCGACCCAGTACTTC	CAWSAPGGPTQYF
NA	TRBJ2-4	TRBV24-1	NA	TGTGCCACCAGTGATGGGGCCAGGGCCAAAAACATTCAGTACTTC	CATSDGARAKNIQYF
NA	TRBJ1-1	TRBV18	NA	TGTGCCAGCTCACCGAGATGGAACACTGAAGCTTTCTTT	CASSPRWNTEAFF
NA	TRBJ2-3	TRBV12-3/TRBV12-4	NA	TGTGCCAGCAGTTCAGGAGATACGCAGTATTTT	CASSSGDTQYF
NA	TRBJ2-7	TRBV18	NA	TGTGCCAGCTCACCAGAGACAGCACCCTACGAGCAGTACTTC	CASSPETAPYEQYF
NA	TRBJ1-2	TRBV30	NA	TGTGCCTGGAGTGAGGGCAGGGGTTATGGCTACACCTTC	CAWSEGRGYGYTF
TRBD1	TRBJ1-5	TRBV5-6	NA	TGTGCCAGCAGCTTGGGACAGGGTGGTCAGCCCCAGCATTTT	CASSLGQGGQPQHF
TRBD2	TRBJ2-1	TRBV6-2/TRBV6-3	NA	TGTGCCAGCAGTGCGGGACTAGCGGGGGGGCCGGATGAGCAGTTCTTC	CASSAGLAGGPDEQFF
NA	TRBJ1-3	TRBV4-1	NA	TGCGCCAGCAGCCAAGATAAGCGAACACGTCCTAGCTCTGGAAACACCATATATTTT	CASSQDKRTRPSSGNTIYF
TRBD2	TRBJ2-7	TRBV6-5	NA	TGTGCCAGCAGTTACGTTGGGACTATATCCTACGAGCAGTACTTC	CASSYVGTISYEQYF
TRBD2	TRBJ2-3	TRBV3-1/TRBV3-2	NA	TGTGCCAGCAGCCCCCTCCGGGGCGGGGGGGCTGCGGATACGCAGTATTTT	CASSPLRGGGAADTQYF
TRBD2	TRBJ2-3	TRBV5-1	NA	TGCGCCAGCAGCGATCGGGGAGCGGGGGTGGTCGATACGCAGTATTTT	CASSDRGAGVVDTQYF